Listed here is a single T cell receptor beta chain. Its antigen is unknown. Base qualities were left out, and no much larger clone turns up one base away. The data were produced on an Illumina NovaSeq 6000. TCR cDNA was made using 5'RACE template switching, a step that added a universal primer site and unique molecular identifiers. Priming of cDNA synthesis was performed from both the TCR alpha and TCR beta constant segments. Library amplification used two PCR steps, and the second PCR step added sample barcodes and sequencing adapters. Libraries were sequenced on Illumina HiSeq 2500 (2x100 bp) or NovaSeq (2x150 bp). The published analysis was carried out like this. MIGEC was used to demultiplex reads and collapse the reads into UMI consensus sequences, and MiXCR was used for V(D)J alignment. Clonotypes responding to the vaccine were identified with edgeR on replicate PBMC samples, with the criteria of FDR below 0.01 and a log2 fold change above 5 up to day 15. Each bulk clonotype received a CD4 or CD8 identity based on whether the sequenced CD4 or CD8 repertoire contained that clonotype at higher abundance. TCRdb applied fastp at Q25 and MiXCR to the public reads, then kept only in-frame beta chains. When rows share a CDR3 protein, they turn into one entry using the most common DNA and genes. TCRdb assigned the V and J calls; the authors' analysis was not used. The sample includes around 320,000 distinct CDR3 sequences, with roughly 8.7% observed a single time. Approximately 3.5% of the sample belongs to the ten largest clones.

Compared with germline, V lacks 0 bases and J lacks 10 bases; bases without a gene match: 12. The CDR3 runs 16 residues from the cysteine to the phenylalanine. Only the CDR3 part of the read is kept: 48 bases, read in frame from the first base. CDR1 and CDR2 are read off the germline V gene as MGHRA and YSYEKL. This specimen's treatment or condition label, interpreted: live attenuated yellow fever vaccine strain. A standard Ficoll-Paque protocol was used to isolate PBMCs from peripheral blood. Dynabeads CD4 and CD8 positive selection kits were used to isolate CD4 and CD8 T-cell fractions. RNA was extracted with TriZol from bulk PBMCs, CD4 and CD8 fractions, and dextramer-positive and dextramer-negative fractions. This record belongs to a study of T cells after yellow fever vaccination (dated by TCRdb to about 2019). For context, the study as a whole: Libraries from fractions with low cell numbers were prepared with the SMART-Seq v4 Ultra Low Input RNA kit. To follow T-cell clones before and after primary and booster YFV17D yellow fever vaccination, bulk TCR alpha and beta repertoires were sequenced over time. Blood was collected at multiple timepoints before and after primary and secondary immunization, and bulk PBMC replicates and cell subsets were isolated. Two healthy male donors made up the cohort, one aged 18 to 30 years and the other aged 30 to 40 years.

Here is what the overall study found, with its caveats: FACS-sorted repertoires could contain abundant contaminating clonotypes from the bulk population, so computational filtering was required. Only a couple of donors were included in the study, so the extent to which the findings can be generalized is limited. After the booster, most of the clones that had expanded following primary vaccination were detected again (about 95% of CD4 and around 87% of CD8), which suggests that memory was broadly maintained. Compared with the primary T-cell response, the secondary T-cell response was faster but weaker, reaching its peak on day 5 rather than on day 15. A small share of clonotypes occurred in both CD4 and CD8 compartments, likely arising from convergent recombination.

The sequence was obtained from a man between 18 and 35 years old who received the YFV17D yellow fever vaccine. The chain links TRBV4-1 with TRBJ1-5; the central 7 bases match TRBD1. Here the sequenced sample was CD4+ T cells sorted from PBMCs, taken 5 days after the yellow fever booster vaccination. The nucleotide sequence is TGCGCCAGCAGCCAAGAGTTCGTTGGGGCAGGGGGTCCCCAGCATTTT. Protein translation: CASSQEFVGAGGPQHF.